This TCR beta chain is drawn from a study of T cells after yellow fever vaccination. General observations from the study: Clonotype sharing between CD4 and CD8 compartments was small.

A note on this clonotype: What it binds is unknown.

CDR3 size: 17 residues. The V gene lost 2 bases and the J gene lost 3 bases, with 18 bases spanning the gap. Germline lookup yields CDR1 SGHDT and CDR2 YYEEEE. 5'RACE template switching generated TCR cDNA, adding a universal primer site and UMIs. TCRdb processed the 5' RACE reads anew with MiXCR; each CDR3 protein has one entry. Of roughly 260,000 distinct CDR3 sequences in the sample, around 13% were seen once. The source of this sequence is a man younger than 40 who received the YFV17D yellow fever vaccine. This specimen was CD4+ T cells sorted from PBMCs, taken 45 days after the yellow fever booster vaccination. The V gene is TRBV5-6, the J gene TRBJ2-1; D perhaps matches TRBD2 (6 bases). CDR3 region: CASSFWSRLGSYNEQFF. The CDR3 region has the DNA TGTGCCAGCAGCTTCTGGTCGCGACTAGGAAGCTACAATGAGCAGTTCTTC. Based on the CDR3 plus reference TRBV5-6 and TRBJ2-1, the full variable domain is DAGVTQSPTHLIKTRGQQVTLRCSPKSGHDTVSWYQQALGQGPQFIFQYYEEEERQRGNFPDRFSGHQFPNYSSELNVNALLLGDSALYLCASSFWSRLGSYNEQFFGPGTRLTVL.